The rows below give T cell receptor beta chains drawn from one sample of a study of T cell repertoires in cytomegalovirus infection. No antigen has been identified for these receptors. TCRdb processed the reads anew with MiXCR; each CDR3 protein has one entry. The table lists approximately 990,000 distinct CDR3 sequences, roughly 31% of them singletons. Sequencing was performed on cultured CD8+ T cells from PBMCs, taken from culture after CMV antigen stimulation. The receptors come from a human donor in good health (CMV status not recorded). Some clones in this sample may be carry-over from other donors' samples. Each CDR3 is given with its conserved first and last residue. The D gene is left open where the match is weak. Size tells how often a clone was seen (once, few, many) or the class of an expanded clone, and some rows leave it out.

few	TRBV20-1	-	TRBJ1-1	TGCAGTGCCGGTAGGGGGGGGACTGAAGCTTTCTTT	CSAGRGGTEAFF
once	TRBV6-2/TRBV6-3	-	TRBJ1-5	TGTGCCAGCAGAATACAGGGCAATCAGCCCCAGCATTTT	CASRIQGNQPQHF
few	TRBV25-1	-	TRBJ2-7	TGTGCCAGCACGGGAGGACAGCTTCCCTACGAGCAGTACTTC	CASTGGQLPYEQYF
-	TRBV19	-	TRBJ1-5	TGTGCCAGTAGTGACAGAAATAGCAATCAGCCCCAGCATTTT	CASSDRNSNQPQHF
-	TRBV6-5	-	TRBJ2-4	TGTGCCAGCAGTTACACCTGGACGTGGGGGGCCAAAAACATTCAGTACTTC	CASSYTWTWGAKNIQYF
many	TRBV7-8	TRBD1	TRBJ2-7	TGTGCCAGCAGCTTTGGGACAGACTCCTACGAGCAGTACTTC	CASSFGTDSYEQYF
few	TRBV6-1	-	TRBJ2-5	TGTGCCAGCACCCCCCCGGGTCAAGAGACCCAGTACTTC	CASTPPGQETQYF
many	TRBV6-6	-	TRBJ2-1	TGTGCCAGCAGTTACTCGACGCCTTCCAGGGGTAAGGGATACAATGAGCAGTTCTTC	CASSYSTPSRGKGYNEQFF
few	TRBV5-3	-	TRBJ2-7	TGTGCCAGCAGCTTAAGAGCTATGGGAGACGCCTACGAGCAGTACTTC	CASSLRAMGDAYEQYF
few	TRBV6-1	TRBD1	TRBJ2-2	TGTGCCAGCAGTTCTCGGACAGGGGCCCCCGGGGAGCTGTTTTTT	CASSSRTGAPGELFF
few	TRBV6-2/TRBV6-3	-	TRBJ1-2	TGTGCCAGCAGTACGGACCATCTCTATGGCTACACCTTC	CASSTDHLYGYTF
-	TRBV7-2	-	TRBJ1-4	TGTGCCAGCAGCTTAGCGTGGGATCTTGGTGAAAAACTGTTTTTT	CASSLAWDLGEKLFF